The present T cell receptor (beta chain) was sequenced within a study of PD-L1 blockade in urothelial cancer. This CDR3 is built from 11 residues. The V gene lost 8 bases and the J gene lost 1 base, with 6 bases spanning the gap. Germline CDR1 and CDR2: SNHLY and FYNNEI. This table comes from immunoSEQ multiplex PCR, and its TCRdb copy is limited to in-frame clones, with some not included. The sample lists tens of thousands of clones, roughly 80% occurring once. This specimen was PBMCs, taken around atezolizumab (anti-PD-L1) treatment. The chain carries TRBV2 and TRBJ2-7; D uncertain. This clonotype originated in a man between 65 and 85 years old with urothelial cancer. CDR3 loop: CASGESYEQYF. The CDR3 DNA reads as TGTGCCAGCGGAGAGTCCTACGAGCAGTACTTC.